This TCR beta chain was observed in a study of a mutant IDH1 vaccine in newly diagnosed glioma. Study-level information: At weeks 1, 3, 5, 7, 11, 15, 19 and 23, patients received a vaccination, eight in all. Vaccination started 4-6 weeks after radiotherapy alone, or with temozolomide cycles.

General study findings and limits: Researchers report vaccine-induced immune responses in about 94% of patients.

Time point specified: week 23, last vaccination. In every dose of vaccine, 300 ug of mutant IDH1 20-mer peptide was given alongside topical imiquimod. The donors' diagnosis was new WHO grade 3 or 4 astrocytoma that was IDH1-mutant and ATRX-lost. Concerning this clone: As yet, its antigen is unknown.

CDR3 length: 13 amino acids. Germline CDR1 reads LNHDA; CDR2 reads SQIVND (reference sequence). The germline V and J ends were trimmed by 0 bases and 6 bases, with 9 bases remaining between them. TCRdb's copy holds only in-frame clones and misses some; the assay was immunoSEQ multiplex PCR. The profile shows about 65,000 clones, roughly 84% of them singletons. Sequenced material: PBMCs, taken from a glioma patient whose treatment included an IDH1 peptide vaccine. The sequence came from a man aged 25-45 years with glioma. This chain joins TRBV19 and TRBJ2-7, with a possible D match to TRBD2 (5 bases). The CDR3 here is CASSIDTRVEQYF. The CDR3 coding sequence is TGTGCCAGTAGTATAGATACGAGGGTCGAGCAGTACTTC.